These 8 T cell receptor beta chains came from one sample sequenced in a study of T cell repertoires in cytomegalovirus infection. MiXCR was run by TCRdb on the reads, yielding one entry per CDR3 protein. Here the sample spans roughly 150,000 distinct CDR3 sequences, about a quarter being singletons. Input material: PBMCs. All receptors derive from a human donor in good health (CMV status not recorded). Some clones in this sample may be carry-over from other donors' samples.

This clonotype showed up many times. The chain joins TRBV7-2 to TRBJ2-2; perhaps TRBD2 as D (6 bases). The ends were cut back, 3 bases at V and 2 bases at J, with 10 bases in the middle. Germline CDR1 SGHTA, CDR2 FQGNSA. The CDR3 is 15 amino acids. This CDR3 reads CASSFGTSNTGELFF. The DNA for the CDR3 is TGTGCCAGCAGCTTTGGGACTTCCAACACCGGGGAGCTGTTTTTT.

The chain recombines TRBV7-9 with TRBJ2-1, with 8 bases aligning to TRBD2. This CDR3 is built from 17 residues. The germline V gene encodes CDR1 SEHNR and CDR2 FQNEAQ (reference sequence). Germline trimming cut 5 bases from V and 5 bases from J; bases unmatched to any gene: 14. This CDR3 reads CASSPRREGTYNNEQFF. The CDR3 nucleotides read TGTGCCAGCAGCCCGAGACGGGAGGGGACGTACAACAATGAGCAGTTCTTC. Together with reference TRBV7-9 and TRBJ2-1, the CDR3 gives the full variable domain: DTGVSQNPRHKITKRGQNVTFRCDPISEHNRLYWYRQTLGQGPEFLTYFQNEAQLEKSRLLSDRFSAERPKGSFSTLEIQRTEQGDSAMYLCASSPRREGTYNNEQFFGPGTRLTVL.

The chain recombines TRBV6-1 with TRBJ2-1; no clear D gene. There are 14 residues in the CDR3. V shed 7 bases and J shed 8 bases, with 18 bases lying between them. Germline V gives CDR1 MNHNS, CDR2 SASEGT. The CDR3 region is CASMSLDLEDEQFF. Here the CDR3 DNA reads TGTGCCAGCATGAGCCTTGATCTCGAGGATGAGCAGTTCTTC.

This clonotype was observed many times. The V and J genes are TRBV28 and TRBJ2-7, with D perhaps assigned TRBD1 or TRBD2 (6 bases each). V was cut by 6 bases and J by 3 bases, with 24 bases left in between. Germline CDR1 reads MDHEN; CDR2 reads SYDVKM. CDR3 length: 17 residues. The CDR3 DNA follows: TGTGCCAGCAGGATCCCCGGGGGCACCCAATTTGACTACGAGCAGTACTTC. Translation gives CASRIPGGTQFDYEQYF.

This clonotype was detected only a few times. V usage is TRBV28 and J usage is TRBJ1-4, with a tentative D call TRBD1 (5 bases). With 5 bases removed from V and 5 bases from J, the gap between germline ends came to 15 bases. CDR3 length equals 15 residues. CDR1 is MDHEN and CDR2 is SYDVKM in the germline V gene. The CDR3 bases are TGTGCCAGCAGTATACCTCAGGGCACGAATGAAAAACTGTTTTTT. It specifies CASSIPQGTNEKLFF.

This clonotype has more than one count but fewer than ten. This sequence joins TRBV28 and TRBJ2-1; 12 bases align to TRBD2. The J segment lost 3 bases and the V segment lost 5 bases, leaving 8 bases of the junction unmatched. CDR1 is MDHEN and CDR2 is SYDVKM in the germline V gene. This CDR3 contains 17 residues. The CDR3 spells CASSLGLAGLDYNEQFF. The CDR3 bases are TGTGCCAGCAGTCTCGGACTAGCGGGGTTGGACTACAATGAGCAGTTCTTC.

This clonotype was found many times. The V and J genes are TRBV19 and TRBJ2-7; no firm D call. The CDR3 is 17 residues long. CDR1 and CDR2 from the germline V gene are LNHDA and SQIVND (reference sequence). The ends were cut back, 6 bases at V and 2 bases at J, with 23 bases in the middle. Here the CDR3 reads CASRKSFSWPITYEQYF. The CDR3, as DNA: TGTGCCAGTAGAAAATCGTTTAGCTGGCCGATAACCTACGAGCAGTACTTC.

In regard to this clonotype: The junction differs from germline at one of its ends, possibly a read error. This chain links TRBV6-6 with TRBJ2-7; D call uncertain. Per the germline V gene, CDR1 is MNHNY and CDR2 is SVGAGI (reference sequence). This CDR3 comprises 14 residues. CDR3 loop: CARSYPPRVYEQYF. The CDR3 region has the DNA TGTGCCCGCAGTTACCCACCCCGGGTGTACGAGCAGTACTTC.